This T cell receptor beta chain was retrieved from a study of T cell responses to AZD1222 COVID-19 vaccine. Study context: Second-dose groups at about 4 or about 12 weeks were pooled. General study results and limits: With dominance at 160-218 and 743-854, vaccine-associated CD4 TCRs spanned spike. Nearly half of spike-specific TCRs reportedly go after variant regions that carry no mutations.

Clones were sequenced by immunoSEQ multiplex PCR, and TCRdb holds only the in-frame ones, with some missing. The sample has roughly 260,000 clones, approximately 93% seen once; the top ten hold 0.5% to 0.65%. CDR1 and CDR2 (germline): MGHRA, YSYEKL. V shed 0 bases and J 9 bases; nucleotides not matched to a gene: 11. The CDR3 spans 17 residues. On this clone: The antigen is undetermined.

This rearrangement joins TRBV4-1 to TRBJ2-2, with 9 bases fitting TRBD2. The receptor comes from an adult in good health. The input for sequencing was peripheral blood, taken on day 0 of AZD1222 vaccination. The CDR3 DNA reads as TGCGCCAGCAGCCAAGATGGGGCGGGAGGGACCTACCGGGAGCTGTTTTTT. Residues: CASSQDGAGGTYRELFF.